This record concerns one T cell receptor beta chain sequence. At the DNA level, this CDR3 is encoded by other sequences in the same sample as well. The record originates from a study of blood T cell repertoires in COVID-19. Study information: The analysed material was cDNA or gDNA that came from T cells, B-cell-depleted T cells, or PBMCs.

The CDR3 sequence is 14 residues long. Looked up from germline, CDR1 is LGHDT and CDR2 is YNNKEL (reference sequence). V was trimmed by 1 base and J by 5 bases, leaving 6 bases between them. The protocol was immunoSEQ multiplex PCR, while the TCRdb copy is restricted to in-frame clones and leaves out a portion. Of a few hundred thousand clones listed, 70% to 90% are singletons. Sequencing was carried out using peripheral blood. This sequence was found in a man aged 80 or over with acute or convalescent COVID-19. The rearrangement joins TRBV3-1 (or the pseudogene TRBV3-2) to TRBJ1-6; possible D gene TRBD1, 6 bases. The CDR3: CASSQGQDNSPLHF. The CDR3 DNA follows: TGTGCCAGCAGCCAAGGACAGGATAATTCACCCCTCCACTTT.